This entry lists 20 T cell receptor beta chains sequenced from one sample in a study of blood T cell repertoires in COVID-19. Assay used: immunoSEQ multiplex PCR; TCRdb lists only in-frame clones, some missing. Among around 150,000 clones listed, approximately 85% were seen once. The specimen was peripheral blood. These TCRs come from a man in his 60s with active or convalescent COVID-19.

CDR3 bases: TGTGCCAGCAGCCAGAATACGGGGTTTGAGGATACGCAGTATTTT. It is translated as CASSQNTGFEDTQYF. The chain employs TRBV7-2 and TRBJ2-3, with TRBD2 as a possible D gene (5 bases). Trimming took 5 bases from V and 6 from J, leaving 18 bases between them. CDR1 and CDR2 from the germline V gene are SGHTA and FQGNSA. The CDR3 totals 15 residues.

The chain joins TRBV3-1 (or the pseudogene TRBV3-2) to TRBJ1-1, with 8 bases identical to TRBD1. The V segment lost 4 bases and the J segment 1 base; nucleotides outside the gene matches: 5. CDR3 length: 15 amino acids. The germline CDR1 and CDR2 sequences are LGHDT and YNNKEL (reference sequence). The CDR3 reads CASSPWDRPNTEAFF. CDR3 sequence (DNA): TGTGCCAGCAGCCCGTGGGACAGGCCGAACACTGAAGCTTTCTTT.

The gene calls are TRBV5-1 and TRBJ2-5; TRBD1 matches 10 bases. Germline CDR1 is SGHRS and CDR2 is YFSETQ. The CDR3 sequence is 15 residues long. Losses at the gene ends were 4 bases for V and 2 bases for J; bases not matched to a gene: 5. CDR3 coding DNA: TGCGCCAGCAGCCTTGGACAGGGGGGTCAAGAGACCCAGTACTTC. Amino acid sequence: CASSLGQGGQETQYF. Variable domain in full (rest from reference TRBV5-1 and TRBJ2-5): KAGVTQTPRYLIKTRGQQVTLSCSPISGHRSVSWYQQTPGQGLQFLFEYFSETQRNKGNFPGRFSGRQFSNSRSEMNVSTLELGDSALYLCASSLGQGGQETQYFGPGTRLLVL.

The V call is TRBV20-1, the J call TRBJ1-6; D unresolved. The CDR3 spans 8 residues. Per germline, CDR1 DFQATT and CDR2 SNEGSKA (reference sequence). CDR3 protein: CSLGTLHF. The CDR3 DNA follows: TGCAGCCTAGGAACCCTCCACTTT.

The chain uses TRBV18 and TRBJ1-1; perhaps TRBD1 as D (5 bases). CDR1 is KGHSH, CDR2 LQKENI, per germline. CDR3 length equals 16 residues. V dropped 3 bases and J dropped 5 bases, with 19 bases sitting between them. The CDR3 region is CASSPRLGGDGTEAFF. The CDR3 DNA sequence: TGTGCCAGCTCACCCCGTTTGGGGGGGGATGGGACTGAAGCTTTCTTT.

The rearrangement uses TRBV6-6 and TRBJ2-3; 8 bases line up with TRBD2. V gave up 6 bases and J gave up 5 bases; unmatched junction bases: 7. In germline, CDR1 is MNHNY, CDR2 SVGAGI (reference sequence). The CDR3 runs to 14 residues. The CDR3 sequence is CASSRRGAKDTQYF. The DNA for the CDR3 is TGTGCCAGCAGCAGGCGGGGGGCAAAAGATACGCAGTATTTT.

This sequence joins TRBV2 and TRBJ1-6; 12 bases align to TRBD1. The V gene's germline CDR1 is SNHLY and CDR2 FYNNEI. V trimming: 6 bases; J trimming: 10 bases; junction bases outside the gene matches: 7. The length of the CDR3 is 15 residues. The CDR3 bases are TGTGCCAGCAGCGGGACAGGGGGCGCGAGATCACCCCTCCACTTT. Amino acid sequence: CASSGTGGARSPLHF.

The gene calls are TRBV11-2 and TRBJ1-2; D remains ambiguous. CDR1 is SGHAT, CDR2 FQNNGV, per germline. Trimming removed 2 bases from V and 6 bases from J, with 7 bases in between. The CDR3 contains 12 residues. The CDR3 loop reads CASSLSGDGYTF. CDR3 nucleotide sequence: TGTGCCAGCAGCTTATCGGGAGATGGCTACACCTTC.

This chain uses TRBV2 with TRBJ2-3; D possibly corresponds to TRBD1 (6 bases). V gave up 7 bases and J gave up 4 bases, with 15 bases separating them. Germline CDR1 SNHLY, CDR2 FYNNEI. The CDR3 consists of 14 residues. CDR3 region: CASNLAQGADTQYF. In DNA, the CDR3 is TGTGCCAGCAATTTGGCACAGGGCGCAGATACGCAGTATTTT.

The chain combines TRBV2 with TRBJ2-1; no definite D call. Germline CDR1 SNHLY, CDR2 FYNNEI. The CDR3 loop spans 16 amino acids. Between the trimmed V and J ends, which lost 5 bases and 4 bases, there was a span of 18 bases. CDR3 nucleotide sequence: TGTGCCAGCAGTTATTATAACGTGGCAACATACAATGAGCAGTTCTTC. Encoded protein: CASSYYNVATYNEQFF.

The chain links TRBV12-3 or TRBV12-4 to TRBJ2-1, with D maybe TRBD1 (6 bases). CDR3 size: 11 residues. V gave up 8 bases and J gave up 12 bases, with 14 bases separating them. DNA for the CDR3: TGTGCCAGCGGACCTAGGGGGACGCAGTTCTTC. It encodes CASGPRGTQFF.

J is TRBJ1-5 and V is TRBV2, with D possibly being TRBD1 (6 bases). The CDR3 spans 14 residues. With 2 bases removed from V and 7 bases from J, the gap between germline ends came to 12 bases. Germline V lookup: CDR1 SNHLY, CDR2 FYNNEI. This CDR3 reads CASSESQGKQPQHF. The CDR3 nucleotides are TGTGCCAGCAGTGAAAGCCAGGGGAAACAGCCCCAGCATTTT.

This clone came up once. This chain uses TRBV5-1 with TRBJ1-1, with a weak D call TRBD1 (5 bases). Germline V lookup: CDR1 SGHRS, CDR2 YFSETQ. This CDR3 has 15 amino acids. V gave up 6 bases and J gave up 1 base, with 16 bases separating them. The chain's CDR3 is CASTLGGASNTEAFF. DNA of the CDR3: TGCGCCAGCACCCTGGGAGGGGCCTCGAACACTGAAGCTTTCTTT.

V and J are TRBV9 and TRBJ2-7; possibly TRBD2 for D (5 bases). This CDR3 comprises 16 residues. CDR1 and CDR2 (germline): SGDLS, YYNGEE. Between the trimmed V and J ends, which lost 4 bases and 2 bases, there was a span of 19 bases. The CDR3 spells CASSPEGRHLPYEQYF. DNA of the CDR3: TGTGCCAGCAGCCCAGAGGGCAGGCATCTTCCCTACGAGCAGTACTTC.

V usage is TRBV15 and J usage is TRBJ2-1; D possibly corresponds to TRBD1 (6 bases). Germline V gene lookup returns CDR1 LNHNV and CDR2 YYDKDF (reference sequence). The CDR3 contains 13 residues. V lost 5 bases and J lost 5, with 10 bases in between. CDR3 sequence (DNA): TGTGCCACCAGCTCCCAGGGGCACAATGAGCAGTTCTTC. Amino acids: CATSSQGHNEQFF.

The chain employs TRBV28 and TRBJ2-1, with D possibly being TRBD2 (6 bases). Germline V CDR1 and CDR2: MDHEN, SYDVKM. The germline V and J ends were trimmed by 3 bases and 0 bases, with 12 bases remaining between them. This CDR3 is built from 16 residues. In DNA, the CDR3 is TGTGCCAGCAGTTTTCTTAGCGGAGGCTCCTACAATGAGCAGTTCTTC. The encoded protein is CASSFLSGGSYNEQFF.

The genes are TRBV19 and TRBJ2-3, with 8 bases that match TRBD2. Germline assignment: CDR1 LNHDA and CDR2 SQIVND (reference sequence). The V gene end was trimmed by 5 bases and the J gene end by 1 base; junction bases not matched to a gene: 5. The CDR3 length is 15 residues. CDR3 region: CASSSQRGRTDTQYF. CDR3 nucleotides: TGTGCCAGTAGTTCCCAGCGGGGGCGCACAGATACGCAGTATTTT.

This rearrangement joins TRBV21-1 to TRBJ1-4; the table names TRBD1, a call not compared with the DNA. TRBV21-1 is a pseudogene segment. The CDR3 totals 18 residues. In DNA, the CDR3 is TGTGCCAGCAGCAAAAAATCCTTTATGGACAGGGCGGGTGAAAAACTGTTTTTT. Protein sequence: CASSKKSFMDRAGEKLFF.

The V call is TRBV3-1 (or the pseudogene TRBV3-2), the J call TRBJ2-5, with TRBD2 matching 9 bases. This CDR3 contains 17 residues. The J segment lost 4 bases and the V segment lost 0 bases, leaving 9 bases of the junction unmatched. Germline V gives CDR1 LGHDT, CDR2 YNNKEL (reference sequence). The DNA for the CDR3 is TGTGCCAGCAGCCAAGATCTGGCTAGCGGGACGAGAGAGACCCAGTACTTC. It yields the protein CASSQDLASGTRETQYF.

The DNA for the CDR3 is TGTGCCACCAGATTGGACAGGGCAGGATCCAAAAACATTCAGTACTTC. Its protein product is CATRLDRAGSKNIQYF. This chain connects TRBV15 to TRBJ2-4; 8 nucleotides agree with TRBD1. The CDR3 has 16 residues. V lost 6 bases, J lost 2 bases, and 9 bases stayed unmatched. Germline V gene lookup returns CDR1 LNHNV and CDR2 YYDKDF (reference sequence). The whole variable domain, remainder taken from reference TRBV15 and TRBJ2-4, is DAMVIQNPRYQVTQFGKPVTLSCSQTLNHNVMYWYQQKSSQAPKLLFHYYDKDFNNEADTPDNFQSRRPNTSFCFLDIRSPGLGDTAMYLCATRLDRAGSKNIQYFGAGTRLSVL.